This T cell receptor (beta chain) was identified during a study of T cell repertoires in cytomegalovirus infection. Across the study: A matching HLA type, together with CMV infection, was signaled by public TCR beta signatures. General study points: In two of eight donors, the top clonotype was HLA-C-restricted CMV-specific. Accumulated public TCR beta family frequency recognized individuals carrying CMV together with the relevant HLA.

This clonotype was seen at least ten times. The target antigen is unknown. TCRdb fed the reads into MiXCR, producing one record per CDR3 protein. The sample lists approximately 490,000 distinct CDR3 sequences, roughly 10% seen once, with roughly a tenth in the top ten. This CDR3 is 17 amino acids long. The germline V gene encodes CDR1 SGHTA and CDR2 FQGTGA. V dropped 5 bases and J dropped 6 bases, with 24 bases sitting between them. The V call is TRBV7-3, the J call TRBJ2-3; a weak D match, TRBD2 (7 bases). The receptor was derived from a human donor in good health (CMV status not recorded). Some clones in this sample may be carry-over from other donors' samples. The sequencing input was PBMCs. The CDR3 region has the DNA TGTGCCAGCAGCCCCCTCGGGGGTGGGGGGGCTGGGGATACGCAGTATTTT. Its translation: CASSPLGGGGAGDTQYF.